This T cell receptor (beta chain) was found in a study of T cell repertoires in cytomegalovirus infection. Across the whole study: Indications came from public TCR beta signatures; they pointed to CMV infection and to a matching HLA type.

This clonotype was counted between two and nine times. What it binds is not known. TCRdb re-called the reads through MiXCR, storing one row per CDR3 protein. The table has about 770,000 distinct CDR3 sequences, roughly 28% seen once. V lost 7 bases to trimming and J lost 0 bases; unmatched junction nucleotides: 7. The CDR3 loop spans 15 amino acids. Germline V lookup: CDR1 ENHRY, CDR2 SYGVKD. This TCR came from a human donor in good health (CMV status not recorded). Some clones in this sample may be carry-over from other donors' samples. Sequencing was performed on cultured CD8+ T cells from PBMCs, taken from culture after CMV antigen stimulation. The chain employs TRBV10-3 and TRBJ2-7, with 9 bases fitting TRBD1. The CDR3 bases are TGTGCCATCACCTTAGGACAGGGGAACTCCTACGAGCAGTACTTC. Translating gives CAITLGQGNSYEQYF.